Below are 17 T cell receptor beta chains sequenced from a single sample in a study of cytomegalovirus exposure and HLA in healthy donors (dated by TCRdb to about 2017). Receptor amplification or capture employed the immunoSEQ multiplex PCR assay. For the multiplex PCR, a mixture combining 60 forward primers for TCR Vbeta segments and 13 reverse primers for TCR Jbeta segments was used. This immuneACCESS table, as held by TCRdb, lists in-frame sequences with V and J called but not all clones. Of the missing ones, under half trace to an unresolved V gene in checked studies; the others have no known cause. This sample gives about 230,000 clones in total; 80% to 90% of them show up just once. The ten most abundant clones make up 0.2% to 0.3% of the sample. The sample taken for sequencing was PBMCs. The receptors originated from a girl aged 2 to 10 in good health and CMV-seronegative.

V gene TRBV5-4 combines with J gene TRBJ1-1; tentative D call: TRBD1 (6 bases). V lost 0 bases to trimming and J lost 5 bases, with 14 bases between them. CDR3 length equals 15 residues. CDR1 SGHNT and CDR2 YYREEE come from the germline V gene (reference sequence). CDR3 DNA: TGTGCCAGCAGCTTGGGGGGGGGCCCAGGGACTGAAGCTTTCTTT. This encodes CASSLGGGPGTEAFF. Complete variable domain (other parts from reference TRBV5-4 and TRBJ1-1): ETGVTQSPTHLIKTRGQQVTLRCSSQSGHNTVSWYQQALGQGPQFIFQYYREEENGRGNFPPRFSGLQFPNYSSELNVNALELDDSALYLCASSLGGGPGTEAFFGQGTRLTVV.

The chain employs TRBV7-9 and TRBJ1-5, with unresolved D. V lost 3 bases, J lost 1 base, and 13 bases lay in between. Germline V lookup: CDR1 SEHNR, CDR2 FQNEAQ (reference sequence). This CDR3 region has 16 residues. The DNA of the CDR3 is TGTGCCAGCAGCTTCCTGAGCGGAGGAAGCAATCAGCCCCAGCATTTT. It specifies CASSFLSGGSNQPQHF.

V and J are TRBV27 and TRBJ2-4, with D possibly being TRBD2 (5 bases). CDR1 is MNHEY and CDR2 is SMNVEV in the germline V gene (reference sequence). There are 14 residues in the CDR3. Trimming took 5 bases from V and 1 from J, leaving 9 bases between them. CDR3 sequence reads: CASSEPGAKNIQYF. Here the CDR3 DNA reads TGTGCCAGCAGTGAGCCGGGGGCCAAAAACATTCAGTACTTC.

This clone has just a few counts. V and J are TRBV30 and TRBJ1-1; 9 bases line up with TRBD1. J lost 2 bases, V lost 0 bases, and 4 bases had no gene match. Per the germline V gene, CDR1 is GTSNPN and CDR2 is SVGIG (reference sequence). CDR3 length: 15 amino acids. The CDR3 region is CAWSVRDRDNTEAFF. CDR3 DNA: TGTGCCTGGAGTGTACGGGACAGGGATAACACTGAAGCTTTCTTT.

This chain links TRBV7-9 with TRBJ1-1, with 9 positions matching TRBD1. Losses at the gene ends were 5 bases for V and 4 bases for J; bases not matched to a gene: 11. The CDR3 length is 16 residues. Germline lookup yields CDR1 SEHNR and CDR2 FQNEAQ (reference sequence). The CDR3 DNA reads as TGTGCCAGCAGCCCAGGGACAGGGAGAAGGGGCACTGAAGCTTTCTTT. Translation gives CASSPGTGRRGTEAFF.

This clone has a single count. The chain uses TRBV14 and TRBJ2-1; D unclear. This CDR3 region has 15 residues. Trimming stripped 2 bases from V and 0 bases from J, with 8 bases between. CDR1 and CDR2 (germline): SGHDN, FVKESK. This CDR3 reads CASSQRLSSYNEQFF. CDR3 coding DNA: TGTGCCAGCAGCCAACGTCTAAGCTCCTACAATGAGCAGTTCTTC.

This chain joins TRBV11-2 and TRBJ2-3, with no clear D. The CDR3 is 17 amino acids. Looked up from germline, CDR1 is SGHAT and CDR2 is FQNNGV. The ends were cut back, 1 base at V and 1 base at J, with 15 bases in the middle. In DNA form, the CDR3 reads TGTGCCAGCAGCTTAGGAGGTGGCGGATTCGGCACAGATACGCAGTATTTT. This sequence encodes CASSLGGGGFGTDTQYF. Supplemented by reference TRBV11-2 and TRBJ2-3, the full variable domain reads EAGVAQSPRYKIIEKRQSVAFWCNPISGHATLYWYQQILGQGPKLLIQFQNNGVVDDSQLPKDRFSAERLKGVDSTLKIQPAKLEDSAVYLCASSLGGGGFGTDTQYFGPGTRLTVL.

The V and J genes are TRBV9 and TRBJ2-7; 10 bases align to TRBD2. The CDR3 consists of 14 residues. Per the germline V gene, CDR1 is SGDLS and CDR2 is YYNGEE. J was trimmed by 7 bases and V by 1 base; bases with no gene match: 5. Written as DNA, the CDR3 is TGTGCCAGCAGCGTACGTCTAGCGGGGGAGGAGCAGTACTTC. This gives the protein CASSVRLAGEEQYF.

This chain uses TRBV15 with TRBJ2-6, with 8 bases aligning to TRBD1. The CDR3 covers 19 residues. J lost 0 bases, V lost 5 bases, and 12 bases had no gene match. Per germline, CDR1 LNHNV and CDR2 YYDKDF (reference sequence). CDR3 bases: TGTGCCACCAGCGGGCCGGACAGGGCCCTTTCCTCTGGGGCCAACGTCCTGACTTTC. Protein sequence: CATSGPDRALSSGANVLTF. The whole variable domain, remainder taken from reference TRBV15 and TRBJ2-6, is DAMVIQNPRYQVTQFGKPVTLSCSQTLNHNVMYWYQQKSSQAPKLLFHYYDKDFNNEADTPDNFQSRRPNTSFCFLDIRSPGLGDTAMYLCATSGPDRALSSGANVLTFGAGSRLTVL.

The V call is TRBV27, the J call TRBJ2-7; D unclear. CDR3 length: 15 residues. Germline loops: CDR1 MNHEY, CDR2 SMNVEV (reference sequence). V lost 6 bases to trimming and J lost 4 bases, with 19 bases between them. CDR3 DNA sequence: TGTGCCAGCAGCGGGTTTGGGTTAAAGAAATACGAGCAGTACTTC. Translation gives CASSGFGLKKYEQYF.

The rearrangement uses TRBV7-9 and TRBJ2-5, with unresolved D. The CDR3 consists of 14 residues. Trimming cost V 2 bases and J 5 bases, with 12 bases left between them. CDR1 SEHNR and CDR2 FQNEAQ come from the germline V gene (reference sequence). The CDR3 DNA reads as TGTGCCAGCAGCTTAACGACTCTCTGGGAGACCCAGTACTTC. Its translation: CASSLTTLWETQYF.

This clone was detected a few times. The chain has TRBV9 and TRBJ2-5; 7 nucleotides align to TRBD2. V was pared by 0 bases and J by 2 bases, with 4 bases of the junction left unmatched. CDR3 length: 15 amino acids. From germline, CDR1 is SGDLS and CDR2 YYNGEE. CDR3 region: CASSVGGGLQETQYF. CDR3 nucleotides: TGTGCCAGCAGCGTAGGGGGAGGGCTACAAGAGACCCAGTACTTC.

The V call is TRBV6-6, the J call TRBJ1-5; 7 bases are a match to TRBD1. The CDR3 is 14 amino acids. Germline V gives CDR1 MNHNY, CDR2 SVGAGI (reference sequence). V trimming: 5 bases; J trimming: 5 bases; junction bases outside the gene matches: 6. For the CDR3, the DNA is TGTGCCAGCAGTATGGGACAGACTTATCAGCCCCAGCATTTT. It codes for CASSMGQTYQPQHF.

This clone was seen just once. V usage is TRBV19 and J usage is TRBJ2-1; TRBD2 matches 7 bases. The trim removed 3 bases at V and 4 bases at J, leaving 6 bases unmatched. The CDR3 contains 15 residues. Germline V gene sequence: CDR1 LNHDA, CDR2 SQIVND (reference sequence). CDR3 protein: CASSISLASYNEQFF. For the CDR3, the DNA is TGTGCCAGTAGTATCTCACTAGCGTCTTACAATGAGCAGTTCTTC.

The CDR3 loop is CASSLRTGGSHEQYF. The CDR3 coding sequence is TGTGCCAGCAGCTTACGAACCGGCGGTTCCCACGAGCAGTACTTC. The rearrangement links TRBV7-2 to TRBJ2-7, with D hard to call. Trimming removed 2 bases from V and 5 bases from J, with 16 bases in between. The CDR3 runs to 15 residues. Per the germline V gene, CDR1 is SGHTA and CDR2 is FQGNSA.

This chain uses TRBV27 with TRBJ2-1; a possible D gene is TRBD2 (5 bases). Per germline, CDR1 MNHEY and CDR2 SMNVEV (reference sequence). This CDR3 is built from 14 residues. With 5 bases removed from V and 4 bases from J, the gap between germline ends came to 12 bases. CDR3 sequence reads: CASSTDSNYNEQFF. The CDR3 DNA is TGTGCCAGCAGTACGGACTCTAATTACAATGAGCAGTTCTTC.

This sequence joins TRBV7-6 and TRBJ1-2, with TRBD1 identical over 7 bases. CDR1 and CDR2 (germline): SGHVS, FNYEAQ. The CDR3 contains 15 residues. With V trimmed by 5 bases and J by 5 bases, 11 bases remained unmatched. The CDR3 is CASSPGGGGLYGYTF. The CDR3 DNA follows: TGTGCCAGCAGCCCAGGGGGTGGAGGGCTTTATGGCTACACCTTC.